A selection of T cell receptor beta chains follows, all from one sample in a study of blood T cell repertoires in COVID-19. Data came from immunoSEQ multiplex PCR; TCRdb stores just in-frame clones and leaves some out. The repertoire holds about 240,000 clones, with approximately 80% as singletons. Sequencing used peripheral blood. These receptors came from a woman at least 80 years old with acute or convalescent COVID-19. Both conserved end residues are part of each CDR3. The D gene is left open where the match is weak. The listing skips clone size in some rows; elsewhere it reads once, few, many or a size class.

>NA|TRBJ2-7|TRBV14|NA
TGTGCCAGCAGCGCGCGGGCAGAGCAGTACTTC
CASSARAEQYF
>TRBD1|TRBJ1-6|TRBV5-1|NA
TGCGCCAGCAGCTTGACAGGGGTTTGGGATAATTCACCCCTCCACTTT
CASSLTGVWDNSPLHF
>TRBD2|TRBJ2-3|TRBV30|NA
TGTGCCTGGAGTGTACACCCCCCGGGCGGGGGGGCCCTATCCGATACGCAGTATTTT
CAWSVHPPGGGALSDTQYF
>NA|TRBJ1-1|TRBV6-5|NA
TGTGCCAGCAGTTACAGCGCGAACACTGAAGCTTTCTTT
CASSYSANTEAFF
>NA|TRBJ2-1|TRBV7-2|NA
TGTGCCAGCAGCCCCGCCGGGAGCTACAATGAGCAGTTCTTC
CASSPAGSYNEQFF
>NA|TRBJ1-1|TRBV24-1|NA
TGTGCCACCAGTGCAGGCCTTGGGACTGAAGCTTTCTTT
CATSAGLGTEAFF
>NA|TRBJ2-3|TRBV28|NA
TGTGCCAGCAATCGTCGTCCCACAGATACGCAGTATTTT
CASNRRPTDTQYF
>TRBD1|TRBJ1-6|TRBV2|few
TGTGCCAGCAGACCCCGGGACAGCCCTAATTCACCCCTCCACTTT
CASRPRDSPNSPLHF
>NA|TRBJ2-3|TRBV18|NA
TGTGCCAGCTCACACGCGGGACCTAGCACAGATACGCAGTATTTT
CASSHAGPSTDTQYF
>TRBD1|TRBJ2-7|TRBV7-9|NA
TGTGCCAGCAGCTTAGGTCAGGGACAGGAGAGGAACGAGCAGTACTTC
CASSLGQGQERNEQYF
>NA|TRBJ1-2|TRBV28|NA
TGTGCCAGCAGTTCCACAACCGGGACAAGGTCCTATGGCTACACCTTC
CASSSTTGTRSYGYTF
>NA|TRBJ1-1|TRBV5-5|NA
TGTGCCAGCAGCCCAGGGGAGATTTGGGGAAGTGAAGCTTTCTTT
CASSPGEIWGSEAFF
>NA|TRBJ2-2|TRBV2|few
TGTGCCAGCAGTGTCCAGGTTAAGACCGGGGAGCTGTTTTTT
CASSVQVKTGELFF
>NA|TRBJ1-5|TRBV2|many
TGTGCCAGCAGTGACCGGCAGGGTGACCAGCCCCAGCATTTT
CASSDRQGDQPQHF
>NA|TRBJ2-7|TRBV9|NA
TGTGCCAGCAGCGTAGACGGGACTTACGAGCAGTACTTC
CASSVDGTYEQYF
>NA|TRBJ1-2|TRBV3-1/TRBV3-2|few
TGTGCCAGCAGCCTAAGGCGGGGGGATGGCTACACCTTC
CASSLRRGDGYTF
>TRBD1|TRBJ1-6|TRBV18|NA
TGTGCCAGCTCCCCCGCGGGACAGCCTAATTCACCCCTCCACTTT
CASSPAGQPNSPLHF
>NA|TRBJ1-3|TRBV5-6|NA
TGTGCCAGCAGCTTGGGCGGTCCCAGGGGCTCAAGAAACACCATATATTTT
CASSLGGPRGSRNTIYF
>NA|TRBJ2-7|TRBV7-3|NA
TGTGCCAGCAGCCCTCGGCCGGGTCCGTACTACGAGCAGTACTTC
CASSPRPGPYYEQYF
>TRBD1|TRBJ2-2|TRBV11-2|NA
TGTGCCAGCAGCTCTATACAGGGGACCGGGGAGCTGTTTTTT
CASSSIQGTGELFF
>NA|TRBJ2-5|TRBV3-1/TRBV3-2|NA
TGTGCCAGCAGCCGTATCGACTACGGGGAGACCCAGTACTTC
CASSRIDYGETQYF
>TRBD2|TRBJ2-3|TRBV7-9|NA
TGTGCCAGCAGCGGTTACAGCGGGGGGGTGGCAGATACGCAGTATTTT
CASSGYSGGVADTQYF
>NA|TRBJ1-2|TRBV11-1|NA
TGTGCCAGCAGCTTAATGGCCGGAGGAGCCTACACCTTC
CASSLMAGGAYTF
>TRBD2|TRBJ2-1|TRBV19|NA
TGTGCCAGTAGCAGAAGGACTAGCGGGAACAATGAGCAGTTCTTC
CASSRRTSGNNEQFF
>NA|TRBJ1-6|TRBV7-9|NA
TGTGCCAGCAGCTTAGAAAGCAATTCACCCCTCCACTTT
CASSLESNSPLHF
>TRBD1|TRBJ2-6|TRBV9|NA
TGTGCCAGCAGCGTTGGGGGACAGGGGGCTGGGGCCAACGTCCTGACTTTC
CASSVGGQGAGANVLTF
>TRBD2|TRBJ2-1|TRBV6-5|NA
TGTGCCAGCAGGAAAACTAGCGGGGGCTACAATGAGCAGTTCTTC
CASRKTSGGYNEQFF
>TRBD1|TRBJ1-5|TRBV4-2|NA
TGTGCCAGCAGCCAATTTGGACAGGGCACTAATCAGCCCCAGCATTTT
CASSQFGQGTNQPQHF
>TRBD2|TRBJ2-7|TRBV7-6|NA
TGTGCCAGCAGCTTATTTAGCGGGGAGACCTACGAGCAGTACTTC
CASSLFSGETYEQYF
>NA|TRBJ1-6|TRBV28|NA
TGTGCCAGCAGGGCGTCGGGCGGGGCTAATTCACCCCTCCACTTT
CASRASGGANSPLHF
>TRBD2|TRBJ2-5|TRBV3-1/TRBV3-2|NA
TGTGCCAGCAACCCCAACGGGGGGGCCGGCGAGACCCAGTACTTC
CASNPNGGAGETQYF
>NA|TRBJ1-2|TRBV29-1|NA
TGCAGCGTTGAAGATTGGCAGTATGGCTACACCTTC
CSVEDWQYGYTF
>TRBD1|TRBJ1-4|TRBV11-2|NA
TGTGCCAGCAGCCTCGACAGGGGGATACGTGAAAAACTGTTTTTT
CASSLDRGIREKLFF
>NA|TRBJ1-2|TRBV2|once
TGTGCCAGCAGTGGACAGTTAGCTTTGGGTGGCTACACCTTC
CASSGQLALGGYTF
>TRBD1|TRBJ2-5|TRBV5-1|NA
TGCGCCAGCAGCTTGGGTACAGGGGAAGAGACCCAGTACTTC
CASSLGTGEETQYF
>NA|TRBJ2-3|TRBV5-1|NA
TGCGCCAGCAGCTTATCACAGGGCGACGGTACGCAGTATTTT
CASSLSQGDGTQYF
>TRBD2|TRBJ2-5|TRBV7-9|NA
TGTGCCAGCAGCCGCGGGACTAGCGGGGGGGCAAGAGAGACCCAGTACTTC
CASSRGTSGGARETQYF
>NA|TRBJ1-1|TRBV12-3/TRBV12-4|NA
TGTGCCAGCAGTTTAGGGGGGAGGGGTGAAGCTTTCTTT
CASSLGGRGEAFF
>NA|TRBJ1-1|TRBV20-1|once
TGCAGTGCTAGTCCAATGTCTGAAGCTTTCTTT
CSASPMSEAFF
>NA|TRBJ2-1|TRBV7-9|once
TGTGCCAGCAGCTTAGGGAGCAGGGATGAGCAGTTCTTC
CASSLGSRDEQFF
>TRBD1|TRBJ2-2|TRBV3-1/TRBV3-2|NA
TGTGCCAGCAGACTAGGACAGGCCGGGGAGCTGTTTTTT
CASRLGQAGELFF
>NA|TRBJ1-6|TRBV12-3/TRBV12-4|NA
TGTGCCAGCAGCCGCGGGGAATCACCCCTCCACTTT
CASSRGESPLHF
>TRBD1|TRBJ2-3|TRBV5-4|NA
TGTGCCAGCAGCCTCGTGACAGGGTACCCCACAGATACGCAGTATTTT
CASSLVTGYPTDTQYF
>TRBD1|TRBJ1-5|TRBV6-5|NA
TGTGCCAGCAGGGGACAGGGGGATAATCAGCCCCAGCATTTT
CASRGQGDNQPQHF
>TRBD2|TRBJ2-7|TRBV5-1|NA
TGCGCCAGCAGCTTGGGCCCCGGGACTAGCGGGTACGAGCAGTACTTC
CASSLGPGTSGYEQYF
>NA|TRBJ1-1|TRBV29-1|NA
TGCAGCGTTGAAAAGGGGTTGGGCACTGAAGCTTTCTTT
CSVEKGLGTEAFF
>TRBD1|TRBJ1-2|TRBV5-1|NA
TGCGCCAGCAGCCCCGGGACAGGGGGGATTTATGGCTACACCTTC
CASSPGTGGIYGYTF
>NA|TRBJ2-1|TRBV24-1|NA
TGTGCCACCAGTCTAAACAGGGAAGATGAGCAGTTCTTC
CATSLNREDEQFF
>NA|TRBJ2-7|TRBV6-5|NA
TGTGCCAGCAGTCGACAGGCGACTGCCTACGAGCAGTACTTC
CASSRQATAYEQYF
>NA|TRBJ1-5|TRBV15|few
TGTGCCACCAGCAGAGATCAGGGAAGGCGCAATCAGCCCCAGCATTTT
CATSRDQGRRNQPQHF
>NA|TRBJ1-1|TRBV3-1/TRBV3-2|NA
TGTGCCAGCAGCCCCTGGGGGGGGGTCGCTGAAGCTTTCTTT
CASSPWGGVAEAFF
>NA|TRBJ1-5|TRBV19|NA
TGTGCCAGCCAGGCACAGTATAGCAATCAGCCCCAGCATTTT
CASQAQYSNQPQHF
>TRBD1|TRBJ1-1|TRBV5-6|NA
TGTGCCAGCAGCTTAACAGGGGTAACTCACATGAACACTGAAGCTTTCTTT
CASSLTGVTHMNTEAFF
>NA|TRBJ1-2|TRBV5-4|NA
TGTGCCAGCAGCTTGGCAGGGGCCTCGGGTGGCTACACCTTC
CASSLAGASGGYTF